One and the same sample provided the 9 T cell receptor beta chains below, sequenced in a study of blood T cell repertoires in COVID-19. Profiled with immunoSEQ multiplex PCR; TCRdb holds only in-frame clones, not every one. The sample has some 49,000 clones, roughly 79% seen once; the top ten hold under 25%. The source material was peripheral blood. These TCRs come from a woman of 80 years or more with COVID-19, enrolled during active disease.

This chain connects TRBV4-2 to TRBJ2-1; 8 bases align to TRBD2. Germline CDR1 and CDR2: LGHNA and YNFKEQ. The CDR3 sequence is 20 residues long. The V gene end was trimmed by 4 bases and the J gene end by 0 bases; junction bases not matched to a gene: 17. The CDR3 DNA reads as TGTGCCAGCAGCCCCAATGGCGGTGGCGGGAGGACCCACTCCTACAATGAGCAGTTCTTC. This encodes CASSPNGGGGRTHSYNEQFF.

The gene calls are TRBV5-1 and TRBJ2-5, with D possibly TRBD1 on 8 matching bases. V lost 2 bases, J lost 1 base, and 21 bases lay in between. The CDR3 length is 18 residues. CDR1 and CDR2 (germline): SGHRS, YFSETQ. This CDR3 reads CASSFPWGGQAFQETQYF. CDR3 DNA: TGCGCCAGCAGCTTCCCTTGGGGGGGACAGGCCTTCCAAGAGACCCAGTACTTC. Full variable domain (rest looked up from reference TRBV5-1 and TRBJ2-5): KAGVTQTPRYLIKTRGQQVTLSCSPISGHRSVSWYQQTPGQGLQFLFEYFSETQRNKGNFPGRFSGRQFSNSRSEMNVSTLELGDSALYLCASSFPWGGQAFQETQYFGPGTRLLVL.

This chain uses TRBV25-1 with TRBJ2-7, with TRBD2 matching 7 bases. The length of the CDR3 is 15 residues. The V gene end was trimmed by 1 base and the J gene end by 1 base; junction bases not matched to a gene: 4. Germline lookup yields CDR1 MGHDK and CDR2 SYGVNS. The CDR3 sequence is CASSESASGSYEQYF. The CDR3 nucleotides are TGTGCCAGCAGTGAATCGGCTAGCGGTTCCTACGAGCAGTACTTC.

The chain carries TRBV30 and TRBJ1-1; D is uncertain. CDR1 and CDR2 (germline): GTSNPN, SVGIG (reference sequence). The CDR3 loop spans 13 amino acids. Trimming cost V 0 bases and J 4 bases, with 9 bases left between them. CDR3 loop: CAWSVPPGTEAFF. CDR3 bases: TGTGCCTGGAGTGTCCCGCCCGGCACTGAAGCTTTCTTT. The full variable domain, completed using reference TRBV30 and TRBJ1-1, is SQTIHQWPATLVQPVGSPLSLECTVEGTSNPNLYWYRQAAGRGLQLLFYSVGIGQISSEVPQNLSASRPQDRQFILSSKKLLLSDSGFYLCAWSVPPGTEAFFGQGTRLTVV.

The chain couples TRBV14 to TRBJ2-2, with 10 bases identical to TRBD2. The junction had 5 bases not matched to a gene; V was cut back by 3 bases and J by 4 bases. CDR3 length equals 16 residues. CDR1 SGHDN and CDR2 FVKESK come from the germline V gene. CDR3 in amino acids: CASSHPSGSVTGELFF. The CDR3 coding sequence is TGTGCCAGCAGCCACCCTAGCGGGAGTGTCACCGGGGAGCTGTTTTTT.

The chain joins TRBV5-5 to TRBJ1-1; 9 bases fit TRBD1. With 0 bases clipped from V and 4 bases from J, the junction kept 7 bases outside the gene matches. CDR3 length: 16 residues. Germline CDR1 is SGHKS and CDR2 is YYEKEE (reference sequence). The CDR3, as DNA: TGTGCCAGCAGCTTGGTTGGACAGGGGAGGGTCACTGAAGCTTTCTTT. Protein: CASSLVGQGRVTEAFF.

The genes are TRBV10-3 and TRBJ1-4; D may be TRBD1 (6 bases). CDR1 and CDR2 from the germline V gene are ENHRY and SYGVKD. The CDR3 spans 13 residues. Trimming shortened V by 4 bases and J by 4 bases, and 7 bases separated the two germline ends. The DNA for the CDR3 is TGTGCCATCAGTGGGACAGATAATGAAAAACTGTTTTTT. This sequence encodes CAISGTDNEKLFF.

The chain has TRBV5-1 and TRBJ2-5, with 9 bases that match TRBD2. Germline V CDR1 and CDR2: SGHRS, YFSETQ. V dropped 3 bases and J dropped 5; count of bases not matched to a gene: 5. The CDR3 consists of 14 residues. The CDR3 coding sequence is TGCGCCAGCAGCTACAGACTAGCGGAGGAGACCCAGTACTTC. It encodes CASSYRLAEETQYF. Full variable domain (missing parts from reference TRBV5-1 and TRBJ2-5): KAGVTQTPRYLIKTRGQQVTLSCSPISGHRSVSWYQQTPGQGLQFLFEYFSETQRNKGNFPGRFSGRQFSNSRSEMNVSTLELGDSALYLCASSYRLAEETQYFGPGTRLLVL.

The CDR3, as DNA: TGTGCCAGCGGGGACCCGAGGGGACTCGATTTCAAGGAGCAGTTCTTC. Protein sequence: CASGDPRGLDFKEQFF. This chain connects TRBV21-1 to TRBJ2-1; the table's D call, TRBD2, was not checked against the DNA. TRBV21-1 has pseudogene status. The CDR3 extends over 16 amino acids.